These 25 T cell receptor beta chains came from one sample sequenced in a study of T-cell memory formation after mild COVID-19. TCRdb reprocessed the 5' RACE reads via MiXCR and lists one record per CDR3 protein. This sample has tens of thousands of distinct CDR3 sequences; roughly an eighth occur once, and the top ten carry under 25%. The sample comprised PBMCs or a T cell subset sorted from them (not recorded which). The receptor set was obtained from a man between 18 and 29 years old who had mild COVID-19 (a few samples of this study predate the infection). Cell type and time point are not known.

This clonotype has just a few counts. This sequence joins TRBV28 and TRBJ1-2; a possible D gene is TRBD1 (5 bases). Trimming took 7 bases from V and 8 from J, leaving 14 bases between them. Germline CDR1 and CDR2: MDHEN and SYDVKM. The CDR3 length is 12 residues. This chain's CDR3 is CASTLWGSGYTF. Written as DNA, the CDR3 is TGTGCCAGCACCCTCTGGGGGTCCGGCTACACCTTC.

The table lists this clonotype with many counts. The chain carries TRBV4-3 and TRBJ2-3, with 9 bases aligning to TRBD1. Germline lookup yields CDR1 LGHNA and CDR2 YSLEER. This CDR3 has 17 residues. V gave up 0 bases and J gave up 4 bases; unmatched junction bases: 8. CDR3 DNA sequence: TGCGCCAGCAGCCAAGAAGGGGACAGGGAGGGCCCAGATACGCAGTATTTT. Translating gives CASSQEGDREGPDTQYF.

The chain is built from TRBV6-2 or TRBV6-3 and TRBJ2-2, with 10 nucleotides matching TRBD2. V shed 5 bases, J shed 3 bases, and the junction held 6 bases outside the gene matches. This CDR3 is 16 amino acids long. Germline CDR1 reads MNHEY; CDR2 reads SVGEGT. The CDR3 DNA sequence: TGTGCCAGCAGTCCAGCGGGGGGGCCGGACACCGGGGAGCTGTTTTTT. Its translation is CASSPAGGPDTGELFF.

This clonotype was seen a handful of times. The CDR3 coding sequence is TGCAGTGCTAGAACAGGGGGAGATGGGGCCAACGTCCTGACTTTC. Encoded protein: CSARTGGDGANVLTF. The V gene is TRBV20-1, the J gene TRBJ2-6; TRBD1 matches at 8 bases. This CDR3 is 15 amino acids long. The trim removed 2 bases at V and 3 bases at J, leaving 3 bases unmatched. Germline V gene lookup returns CDR1 DFQATT and CDR2 SNEGSKA (reference sequence).

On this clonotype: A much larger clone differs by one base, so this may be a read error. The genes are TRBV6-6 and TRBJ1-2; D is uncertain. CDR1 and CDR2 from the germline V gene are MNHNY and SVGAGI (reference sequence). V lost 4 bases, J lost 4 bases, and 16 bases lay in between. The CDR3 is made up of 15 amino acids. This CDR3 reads CASSSPERPLYGYTF. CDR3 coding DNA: TGTGCCAGCAGTTCGCCGGAACGACCTCTCTATGGCTACACCTTC.

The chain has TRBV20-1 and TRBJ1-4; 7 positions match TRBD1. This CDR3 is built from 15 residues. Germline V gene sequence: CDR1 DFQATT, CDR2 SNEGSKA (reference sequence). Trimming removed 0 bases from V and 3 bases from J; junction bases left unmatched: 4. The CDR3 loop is CSARDAGGSNEKLFF. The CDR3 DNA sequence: TGCAGTGCTAGAGATGCAGGGGGGTCTAATGAAAAACTGTTTTTT.

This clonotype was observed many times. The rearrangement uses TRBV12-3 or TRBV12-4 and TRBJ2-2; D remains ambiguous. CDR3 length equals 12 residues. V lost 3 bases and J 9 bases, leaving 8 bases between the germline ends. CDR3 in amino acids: CASSFSGWELFF. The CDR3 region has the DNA TGTGCCAGCAGTTTTTCGGGTTGGGAGCTGTTTTTT.

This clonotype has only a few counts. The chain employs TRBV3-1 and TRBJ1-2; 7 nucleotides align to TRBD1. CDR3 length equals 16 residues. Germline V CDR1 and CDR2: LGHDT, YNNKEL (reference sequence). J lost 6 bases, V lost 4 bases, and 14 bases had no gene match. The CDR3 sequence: CASSLRQIVQGDGYTF. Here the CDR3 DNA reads TGTGCCAGCAGCCTTCGACAAATTGTTCAGGGGGATGGCTACACCTTC.

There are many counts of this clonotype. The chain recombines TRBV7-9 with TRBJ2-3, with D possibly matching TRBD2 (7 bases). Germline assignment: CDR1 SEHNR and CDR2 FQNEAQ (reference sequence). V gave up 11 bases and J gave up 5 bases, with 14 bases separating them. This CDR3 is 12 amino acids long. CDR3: CAAGGTRDTQYF. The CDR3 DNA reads TGTGCCGCCGGGGGGACACGAGATACGCAGTATTTT.

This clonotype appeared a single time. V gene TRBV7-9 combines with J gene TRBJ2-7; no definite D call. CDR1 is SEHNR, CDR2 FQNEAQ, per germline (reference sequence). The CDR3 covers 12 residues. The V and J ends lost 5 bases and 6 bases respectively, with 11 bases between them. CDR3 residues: CASSQAPSEQYF. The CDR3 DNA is TGTGCCAGCAGCCAGGCCCCAAGCGAGCAGTACTTC.

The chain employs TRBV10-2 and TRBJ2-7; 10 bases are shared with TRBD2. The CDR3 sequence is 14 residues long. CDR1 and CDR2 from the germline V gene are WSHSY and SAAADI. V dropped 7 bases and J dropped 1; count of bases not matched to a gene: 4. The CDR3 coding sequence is TGCGCCAGCATCGGACTAGCGGCATCCTACGAGCAGTACTTC. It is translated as CASIGLAASYEQYF.

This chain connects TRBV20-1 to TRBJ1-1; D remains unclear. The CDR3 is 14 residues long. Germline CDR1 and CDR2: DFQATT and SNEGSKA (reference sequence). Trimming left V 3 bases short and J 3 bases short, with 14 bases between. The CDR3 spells CSASDPGGYTEAFF. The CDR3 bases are TGCAGTGCTAGTGACCCGGGAGGGTACACTGAAGCTTTCTTT.

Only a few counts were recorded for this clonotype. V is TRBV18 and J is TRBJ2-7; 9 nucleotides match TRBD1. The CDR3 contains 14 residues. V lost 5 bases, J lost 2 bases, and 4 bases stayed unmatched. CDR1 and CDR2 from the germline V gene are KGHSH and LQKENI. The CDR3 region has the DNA TGTGCCAGCTCAAACAGGGGGCCCCCCTACGAGCAGTACTTC. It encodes CASSNRGPPYEQYF.

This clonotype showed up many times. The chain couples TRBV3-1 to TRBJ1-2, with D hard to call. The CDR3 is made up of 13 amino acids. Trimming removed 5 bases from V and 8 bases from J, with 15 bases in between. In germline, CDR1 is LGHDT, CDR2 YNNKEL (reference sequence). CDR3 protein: CASSYTAFEGYTF. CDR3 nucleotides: TGTGCCAGCAGCTACACGGCGTTTGAGGGCTACACCTTC.

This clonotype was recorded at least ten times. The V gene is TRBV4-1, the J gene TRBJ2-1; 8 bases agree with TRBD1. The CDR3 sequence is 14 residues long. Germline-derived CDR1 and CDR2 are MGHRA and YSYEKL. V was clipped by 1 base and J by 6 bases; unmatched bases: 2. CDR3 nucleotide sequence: TGCGCCAGCAGCCAAGCGGACAGGGCCAATGAGCAGTTCTTC. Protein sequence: CASSQADRANEQFF.

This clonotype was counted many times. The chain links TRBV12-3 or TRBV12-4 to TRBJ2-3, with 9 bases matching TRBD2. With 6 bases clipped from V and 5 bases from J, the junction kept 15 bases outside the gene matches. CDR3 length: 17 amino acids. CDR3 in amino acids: CASRPGLAGIRKDTQYF. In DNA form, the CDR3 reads TGTGCCAGCAGACCAGGGCTAGCGGGGATCCGGAAAGATACGCAGTATTTT.

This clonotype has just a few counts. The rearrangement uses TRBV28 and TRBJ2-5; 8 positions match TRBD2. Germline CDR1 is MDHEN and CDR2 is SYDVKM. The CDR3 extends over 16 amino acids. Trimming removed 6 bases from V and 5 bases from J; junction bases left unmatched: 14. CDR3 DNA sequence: TGTGCCAGCAGCCCTTCCCCAGGCGGGGGGTTCGAGACCCAGTACTTC. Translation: CASSPSPGGGFETQYF.

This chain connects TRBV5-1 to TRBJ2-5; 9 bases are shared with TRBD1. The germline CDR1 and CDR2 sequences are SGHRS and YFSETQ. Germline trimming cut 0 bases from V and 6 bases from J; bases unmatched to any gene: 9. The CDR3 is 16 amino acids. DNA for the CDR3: TGCGCCAGCAGCTTGGAGGGGACAGGGTTTCATAAGACCCAGTACTTC. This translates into CASSLEGTGFHKTQYF. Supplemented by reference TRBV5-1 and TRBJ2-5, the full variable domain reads KAGVTQTPRYLIKTRGQQVTLSCSPISGHRSVSWYQQTPGQGLQFLFEYFSETQRNKGNFPGRFSGRQFSNSRSEMNVSTLELGDSALYLCASSLEGTGFHKTQYFGPGTRLLVL.

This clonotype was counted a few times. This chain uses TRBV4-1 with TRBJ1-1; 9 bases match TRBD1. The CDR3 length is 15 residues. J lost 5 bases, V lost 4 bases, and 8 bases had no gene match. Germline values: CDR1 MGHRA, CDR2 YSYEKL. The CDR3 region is CASSPSDRGRTEAFF. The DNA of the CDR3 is TGCGCCAGCAGCCCTTCGGACAGGGGACGAACTGAAGCTTTCTTT.

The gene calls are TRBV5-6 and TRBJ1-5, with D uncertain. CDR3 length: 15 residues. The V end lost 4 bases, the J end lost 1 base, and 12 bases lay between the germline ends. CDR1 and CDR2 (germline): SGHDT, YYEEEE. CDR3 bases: TGTGCCAGCAGCGGCGCCGGCGGCAGCAATCAGCCCCAGCATTTT. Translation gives CASSGAGGSNQPQHF.

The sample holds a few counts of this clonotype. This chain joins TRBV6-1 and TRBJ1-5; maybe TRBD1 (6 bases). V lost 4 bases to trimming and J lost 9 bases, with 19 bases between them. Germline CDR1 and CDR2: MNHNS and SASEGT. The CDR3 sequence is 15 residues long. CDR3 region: CASSGFQGRGWPQHF. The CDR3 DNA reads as TGTGCCAGCAGTGGATTTCAGGGTAGGGGGTGGCCCCAGCATTTT.

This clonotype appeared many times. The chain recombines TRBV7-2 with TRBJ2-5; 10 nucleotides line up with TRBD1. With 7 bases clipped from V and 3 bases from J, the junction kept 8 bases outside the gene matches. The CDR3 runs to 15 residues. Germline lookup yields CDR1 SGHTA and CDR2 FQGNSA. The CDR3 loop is CASTLAGTGEETQYF. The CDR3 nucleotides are TGTGCCAGCACCCTAGCCGGGACAGGGGAAGAGACCCAGTACTTC. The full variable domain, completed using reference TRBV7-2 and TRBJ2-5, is GAGVSQSPSNKVTEKGKDVELRCDPISGHTALYWYRQSLGQGLEFLIYFQGNSAPDKSGLPSDRFSAERTGGSVSTLTIQRTQQEDSAVYLCASTLAGTGEETQYFGPGTRLLVL.

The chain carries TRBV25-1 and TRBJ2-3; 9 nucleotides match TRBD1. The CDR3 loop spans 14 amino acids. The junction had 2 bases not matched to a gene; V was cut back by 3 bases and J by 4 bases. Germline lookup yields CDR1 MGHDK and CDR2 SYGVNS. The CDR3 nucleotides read TGTGCCAGCAGTGACTGGACAGGGGCAGATACGCAGTATTTT. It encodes CASSDWTGADTQYF.

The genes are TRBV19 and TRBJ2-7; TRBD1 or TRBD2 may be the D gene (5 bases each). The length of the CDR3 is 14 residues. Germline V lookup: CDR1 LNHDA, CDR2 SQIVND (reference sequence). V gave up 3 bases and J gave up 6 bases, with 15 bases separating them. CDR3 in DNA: TGTGCCAGTAGTATTCGGGGACCATTCAGCGAGCAGTACTTC. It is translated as CASSIRGPFSEQYF.

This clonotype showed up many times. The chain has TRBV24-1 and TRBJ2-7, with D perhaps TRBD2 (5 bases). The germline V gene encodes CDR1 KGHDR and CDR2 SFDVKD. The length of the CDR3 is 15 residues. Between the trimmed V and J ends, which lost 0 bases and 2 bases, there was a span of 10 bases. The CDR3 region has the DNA TGTGCCACCAGTGATTTGCAGACGGGGACCTACGAGCAGTACGTC. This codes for CATSDLQTGTYEQYV.